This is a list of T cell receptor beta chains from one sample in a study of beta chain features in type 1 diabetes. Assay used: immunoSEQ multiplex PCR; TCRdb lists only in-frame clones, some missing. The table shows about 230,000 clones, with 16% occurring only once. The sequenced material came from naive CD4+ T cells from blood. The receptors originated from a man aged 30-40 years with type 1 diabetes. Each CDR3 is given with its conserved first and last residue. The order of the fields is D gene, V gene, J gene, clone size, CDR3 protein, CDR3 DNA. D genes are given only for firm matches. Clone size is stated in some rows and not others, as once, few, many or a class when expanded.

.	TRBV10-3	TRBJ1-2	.	CAISDRVADYGYTF	TGTGCCATCAGTGACAGGGTAGCGGACTATGGCTACACCTTC
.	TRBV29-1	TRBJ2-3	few	CSVDATGDTQYF	TGCAGCGTTGATGCCACGGGAGATACGCAGTATTTT
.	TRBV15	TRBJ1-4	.	CATSKGSEKLFF	TGTGCCACCAGCAAAGGGAGCGAAAAACTGTTTTTT
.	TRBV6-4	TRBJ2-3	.	CASSDWGAASTDTQYF	TGTGCCAGCAGTGACTGGGGAGCGGCTAGCACAGATACGCAGTATTTT
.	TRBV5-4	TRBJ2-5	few	CASSLREETQYF	TGTGCCAGCAGCTTGAGGGAAGAGACCCAGTACTTC
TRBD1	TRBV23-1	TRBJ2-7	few	CASSQFRKGQGPRHYF	TGCGCCAGCAGTCAATTCCGTAAGGGACAGGGGCCTCGTCATTACTTC
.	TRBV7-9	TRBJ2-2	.	CASSFPPAGWTGELFF	TGTGCCAGCAGCTTTCCTCCGGCAGGGTGGACCGGGGAGCTGTTTTTT
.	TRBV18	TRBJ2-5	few	CASSLGNQETQYF	TGTGCCAGCTCGCTGGGGAACCAAGAGACCCAGTACTTC
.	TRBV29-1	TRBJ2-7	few	CSAGASGAYEQYF	TGCAGCGCCGGGGCTTCGGGGGCCTACGAGCAGTACTTC
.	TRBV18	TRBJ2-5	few	CASSRYQETQYF	TGTGCCAGCTCCCGTTACCAAGAGACCCAGTACTTC
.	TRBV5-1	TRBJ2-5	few	CASTPAGVSKTQYF	TGCGCCAGCACTCCGGCAGGGGTTTCGAAGACCCAGTACTTC
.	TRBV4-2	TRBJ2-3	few	CASSQVGGPVTDTQYF	TGTGCCAGCAGCCAAGTGGGCGGTCCCGTCACAGATACGCAGTATTTT
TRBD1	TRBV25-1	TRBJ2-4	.	CASSEFSGQEFIF	TGTGCCAGCAGTGAATTTTCCGGACAGGAATTTATCTTC
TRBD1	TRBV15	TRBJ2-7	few	CATSRTGQGAYEQYF	TGTGCCACCAGCAGAACTGGACAGGGTGCCTACGAGCAGTACTTC
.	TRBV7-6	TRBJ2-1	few	CASSLEIGTHRNNEQFF	TGTGCCAGCAGCTTAGAGATAGGCACCCATCGGAACAATGAGCAGTTCTTC
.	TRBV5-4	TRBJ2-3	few	CASSLDRFRTDTQYF	TGTGCCAGCAGCTTGGACAGATTTCGCACAGATACGCAGTATTTT
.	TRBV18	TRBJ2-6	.	CASSPPGVSGANVLTF	TGTGCCAGCTCACCCCCAGGTGTCTCTGGGGCCAACGTCCTGACTTTC
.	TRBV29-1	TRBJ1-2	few	CSVGGANYGYTF	TGCAGCGTTGGTGGGGCCAACTATGGCTACACCTTC
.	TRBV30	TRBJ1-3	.	CAWGTGSSGNTIYF	TGTGCCTGGGGTACCGGCAGCTCTGGAAACACCATATATTTT
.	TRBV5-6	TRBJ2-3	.	CASSFGTPQQYF	TGTGCCAGCAGCTTCGGGACCCCCCAGCAGTATTTT
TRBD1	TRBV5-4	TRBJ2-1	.	CASSPTGGDEQFF	TGTGCCAGCAGCCCGACAGGGGGCGATGAGCAGTTCTTC
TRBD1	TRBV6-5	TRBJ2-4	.	CASSYSGQNIQYF	TGTGCCAGCAGTTACTCGGGACAGAACATTCAGTACTTC
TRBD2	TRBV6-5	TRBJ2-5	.	CASSESGGQPGYF	TGTGCCAGCAGTGAATCGGGAGGGCAGCCTGGATACTTC
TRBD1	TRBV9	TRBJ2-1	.	CASSAQLVQDRLLVRQFF	TGTGCCAGCAGCGCCCAGTTGGTTCAGGACAGGCTTCTAGTAAGGCAGTTCTTC
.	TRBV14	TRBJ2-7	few	CASSPQGNQTSYEQYF	TGTGCCAGCAGCCCGCAGGGAAATCAAACCTCCTACGAGCAGTACTTC
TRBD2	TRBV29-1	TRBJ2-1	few	CSPSGRDGNEQFF	TGCAGCCCAAGCGGGAGGGATGGGAATGAGCAGTTCTTC
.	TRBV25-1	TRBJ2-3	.	CASKVAGPTDTQYF	TGTGCCAGCAAGGTCGCGGGACCCACAGATACGCAGTATTTT
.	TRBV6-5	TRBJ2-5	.	CASSPRTLLGETQYF	TGTGCCAGCAGTCCACGGACTCTCCTGGGAGAGACCCAGTACTTC
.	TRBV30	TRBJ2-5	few	CAWTGGDRETQYF	TGTGCCTGGACAGGTGGGGATCGGGAGACCCAGTACTTC
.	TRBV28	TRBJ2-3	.	CASPPERKGGLTDTQYF	TGTGCCAGCCCCCCTGAGCGAAAGGGGGGTCTCACAGATACGCAGTATTTT
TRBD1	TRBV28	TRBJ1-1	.	CASSTEGQKEAFF	TGTGCCAGCAGTACCGAGGGACAGAAGGAAGCTTTCTTT
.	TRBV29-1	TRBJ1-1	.	CSVRGGTEAFF	TGCAGCGTTAGAGGAGGCACTGAAGCTTTCTTT
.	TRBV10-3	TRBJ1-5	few	CAIREGNQPQHF	TGTGCCATCAGGGAGGGCAATCAGCCCCAGCATTTT
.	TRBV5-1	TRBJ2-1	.	CASSFTSNNEQFF	TGCGCCAGCAGCTTTACTAGCAACAATGAGCAGTTCTTC
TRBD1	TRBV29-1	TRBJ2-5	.	CSVVQGDQETQYF	TGCAGCGTGGTGCAGGGGGACCAAGAGACCCAGTACTTC
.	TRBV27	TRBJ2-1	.	CASSLLRAYGDNEQFF	TGTGCCAGCAGTTTACTTCGGGCATATGGAGACAATGAGCAGTTCTTC
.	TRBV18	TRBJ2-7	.	CASSPSGTGRLYEQYF	TGTGCCAGCTCACCCTCGGGGACTGGAAGACTCTACGAGCAGTACTTC
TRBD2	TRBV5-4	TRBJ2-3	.	CASRVGTSGSTDTQYF	TGTGCCAGCAGGGTTGGGACTAGCGGTTCCACAGATACGCAGTATTTT
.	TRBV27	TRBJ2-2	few	CASNENPSWTGELFF	TGTGCCAGCAACGAGAACCCTTCTTGGACCGGGGAGCTGTTTTTT
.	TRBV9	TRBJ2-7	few	CASSTGTSSSYEQYF	TGTGCCAGCAGTACTGGGACTTCCTCCAGCTACGAGCAGTACTTC
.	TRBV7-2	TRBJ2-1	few	CASSQSQGPYNEQFF	TGTGCCAGCAGCCAATCGCAGGGCCCCTACAATGAGCAGTTCTTC
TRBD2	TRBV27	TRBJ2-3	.	CASSLESTSVGTDTQYF	TGTGCCAGCAGTTTAGAATCGACTAGCGTCGGCACAGATACGCAGTATTTT
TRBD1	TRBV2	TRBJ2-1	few	CASSRTGDEQFF	TGTGCCAGCAGTCGGACAGGGGATGAGCAGTTCTTC
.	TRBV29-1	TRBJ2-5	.	CSVERAESLWTQYF	TGCAGCGTTGAACGGGCTGAGTCCCTATGGACCCAGTACTTC
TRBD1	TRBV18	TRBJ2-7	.	CASSPLGAGGIYEQYF	TGTGCCAGCTCACCACTCGGGGCAGGGGGAATTTACGAGCAGTACTTC
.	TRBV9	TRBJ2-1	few	CASSGGSGLNYNEQFF	TGTGCCAGCAGCGGTGGGAGCGGGCTGAACTACAATGAGCAGTTCTTC
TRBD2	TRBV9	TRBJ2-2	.	CASSVGVSGTTGELFF	TGTGCCAGCAGCGTAGGTGTTAGCGGGACCACCGGGGAGCTGTTTTTT
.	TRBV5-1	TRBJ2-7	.	CASSLVGDISYEQYF	TGCGCCAGCAGCTTGGTGGGGGACATCTCCTACGAGCAGTACTTC
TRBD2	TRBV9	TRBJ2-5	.	CASSVATSGKSSSTQYF	TGTGCCAGCAGCGTAGCTACTAGCGGCAAGAGTTCGTCGACCCAGTACTTC
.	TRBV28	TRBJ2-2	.	CASSPGQITGELFF	TGTGCCAGCAGCCCCGGACAGATTACCGGGGAGCTGTTTTTT
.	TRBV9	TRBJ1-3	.	CASSVGSQGYGNTIYF	TGTGCCAGCAGCGTTGGATCGCAGGGATATGGAAACACCATATATTTT
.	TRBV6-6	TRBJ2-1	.	CASRPRVAGGNEQFF	TGTGCCAGCAGACCCAGAGTCGCAGGGGGGAATGAGCAGTTCTTC
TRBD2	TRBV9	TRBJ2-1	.	CASSARGTSGNREQFF	TGTGCCAGCAGCGCTCGCGGGACTAGCGGGAATCGGGAGCAGTTCTTC
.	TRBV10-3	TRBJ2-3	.	CAISPGHSTDTQYF	TGTGCCATCAGCCCAGGACATTCCACAGATACGCAGTATTTT
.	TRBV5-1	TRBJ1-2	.	CASSPGTSPGQNYGYTF	TGCGCCAGCAGCCCCGGGACATCCCCCGGACAGAACTATGGCTACACCTTC
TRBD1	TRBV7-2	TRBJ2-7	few	CASSLWTGEAYEQYF	TGTGCCAGCAGCCTATGGACAGGGGAGGCCTACGAGCAGTACTTC
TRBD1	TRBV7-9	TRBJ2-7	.	CASSLAGTVSYEQYF	TGTGCCAGCAGCTTAGCCGGGACAGTATCCTACGAGCAGTACTTC